This TCR beta chain stems from a study of shared clonotypes between healthy human individuals. All of the donors resided in Nashville, Tennessee, and each was a Caucasian adult. Germline V gene lookup returns CDR1 SEHNR and CDR2 FQNEAQ (reference sequence). V lost 1 base, J lost 4 bases, and 3 bases lay in between. The CDR3 length is 12 residues. Genomic DNA belonging to each subset was distributed in equal measure over several immunoSEQ plates. Some clones are missing from TCRdb's copy, which holds only in-frame ones; the method was immunoSEQ multiplex PCR. The table shows 1.6 million or so clones, with around 98.5% occurring only once.

V usage is TRBV7-9 and J usage is TRBJ2-3, with D uncertain. Sequencing was done on a sample of naive CD4+ T cells sorted from blood. Subset denoted: CD45RA+ positively selected. This clonotype was obtained from a man aged 30-40 years in good health. This CDR3 is CASSLESDTQYF. The DNA of the CDR3 is TGTGCCAGCAGCTTAGAGTCAGATACGCAGTATTTT.